Below are 15 T cell receptor beta chains sequenced from a single sample in a study of Graves' ophthalmopathy and Graves' hyperthyroidism. The authors amplified TCR beta CDR3 regions, and they did so from RNA transcripts for repertoire sequencing. First-round RT-PCR with HTBI primers preceded a second-round multiplex PCR. Via MiXCR, TCRdb re-called the multiplex PCR reads, giving one row per CDR3 protein. The table has 400,000 or so distinct CDR3 sequences, about 16% seen once; the top ten hold approximately 7%. The source material was peripheral blood. These receptors came from a young woman with stable Graves' hyperthyroidism.

This clonotype has only a few counts. This chain joins TRBV7-2 and TRBJ2-7; D ambiguous. CDR3 length: 13 amino acids. Germline assignment: CDR1 SGHTA and CDR2 FQGNSA. V shed 2 bases and J shed 0 bases, with 5 bases lying between them. The CDR3 DNA sequence: TGTGCCAGCAGCTTATATAGCTCCTACGAGCAGTACTTC. Amino acids: CASSLYSSYEQYF.

V and J are TRBV30 and TRBJ2-7; 9 bases are a match to TRBD2. From germline, CDR1 is GTSNPN and CDR2 SVGIG (reference sequence). V was clipped by 1 base and J by 3 bases; unmatched bases: 4. CDR3 length: 14 residues. This CDR3 is CAWSDKTSGYEQYF. In DNA, the CDR3 is TGTGCCTGGAGTGATAAGACTAGCGGCTACGAGCAGTACTTC.

V usage is TRBV28 and J usage is TRBJ1-3, with a possible D match to TRBD1 (6 bases). This CDR3 region has 13 residues. Germline V gene data show CDR1 as MDHEN and CDR2 as SYDVKM. Trimming stripped 3 bases from V and 8 bases from J, with 11 bases between. The CDR3 is CASSFGTSDTIYF. CDR3 sequence (DNA): TGTGCCAGCAGTTTCGGGACATCAGACACCATATATTTT.

This clonotype was seen many times. The V and J genes are TRBV29-1 and TRBJ1-2, with TRBD1 matching over 9 bases. The CDR3 loop spans 11 amino acids. Germline CDR1 and CDR2: SQVTM and ANQGSEA. V shed 0 bases, J shed 13 bases, and the junction held 3 bases outside the gene matches. The DNA for the CDR3 is TGCAGCGTTGAAGAAGGGACAGGGCCCACCTTC. Translating gives CSVEEGTGPTF.

This clonotype showed up just a few times. The V and J genes are TRBV6-9 and TRBJ2-2; 14 nucleotides align to TRBD2. The CDR3 contains 21 residues. Germline loops: CDR1 MNHGY, CDR2 SVAAGI. Unmatched junction bases numbered 21, after V lost 6 bases and J lost 6 bases. The CDR3 is CASSLPPAGTSGGFFSGELFF. Written as DNA, the CDR3 is TGTGCCAGCAGCCTACCTCCTGCCGGGACTAGCGGGGGATTCTTTTCCGGGGAGCTGTTTTTT.

This clonotype occurred many times. V gene TRBV10-3 combines with J gene TRBJ1-1; 10 bases line up with TRBD1. The junction had 10 bases not matched to a gene; V was cut back by 8 bases and J by 1 base. The germline gives CDR1 ENHRY, CDR2 SYGVKD. The length of the CDR3 is 16 residues. DNA for the CDR3: TGTGCCATCGAACGGGACAGGGGAGGATCGAACACTGAAGCTTTCTTT. This translates into CAIERDRGGSNTEAFF.

V gene TRBV6-2 or TRBV6-3 combines with J gene TRBJ1-2, with 7 bases aligning to TRBD1. The CDR3 consists of 16 residues. CDR1 MNHEY and CDR2 SVGEGT come from the germline V gene. V trimming: 7 bases; J trimming: 1 base; junction bases outside the gene matches: 12. The CDR3 spells CASTGQVVLLNYGYTF. In nucleotides, the CDR3 is TGTGCCAGCACCGGACAGGTGGTTCTCCTTAACTATGGCTACACCTTC.

This chain links TRBV28 with TRBJ1-6, with 9 positions matching TRBD1. V trimming: 7 bases; J trimming: 10 bases; junction bases outside the gene matches: 8. The length of the CDR3 is 14 residues. The germline V gene encodes CDR1 MDHEN and CDR2 SYDVKM. The CDR3 loop reads CASITGQGSSPLHF. The DNA of the CDR3 is TGTGCCAGCATCACGGGACAGGGATCATCACCCCTCCACTTT.

Note on this clonotype: One junction end does not reproduce the germline sequence, and a read error may be involved. This chain joins TRBV6-1 and TRBJ1-1, with D perhaps TRBD1 (5 bases). The CDR3 runs to 14 residues. The V gene's germline CDR1 is MNHNS and CDR2 SASEGT. Here the CDR3 reads CASRRTLQYTDAFF. CDR3 nucleotide sequence: TGTGCCAGCAGAAGGACACTTCAGTACACTGACGCTTTCTTT.

In its sample, this clonotype was seen many times. The germline gene is not matched at one end of the junction; a read error may be the cause. The chain is built from TRBV6-5 and TRBJ1-5; unclear D gene. In germline, CDR1 is MNHEY, CDR2 SVGAGI. There are 13 residues in the CDR3. The CDR3 is CVSSYSGNQPQHF. The CDR3, as DNA: TGTGTCAGCAGTTACTCAGGCAATCAGCCCCAGCATTTT.

This clonotype was counted at least ten times. The V and J genes are TRBV2 and TRBJ1-1; 11 positions match TRBD1. The CDR3 contains 13 residues. The germline V gene has CDR1 SNHLY and CDR2 FYNNEI. The junction had 3 bases not matched to a gene; V was cut back by 7 bases and J by 5 bases. DNA for the CDR3: TGTGCCAGCATGGACAGGGGGCGGACTGAAGCTTTCTTT. It codes for CASMDRGRTEAFF.

This clonotype was recorded many times. The chain uses TRBV29-1 and TRBJ2-7; TRBD1 matches 7 bases. Germline loops: CDR1 SQVTM, CDR2 ANQGSEA. With 6 bases clipped from V and 0 bases from J, the junction kept 5 bases outside the gene matches. The CDR3 is 13 amino acids. In DNA form, the CDR3 reads TGCAGCGTAGCCGGGACAGTCTCCTACGAGCAGTACTTC. Residues: CSVAGTVSYEQYF.

Many counts were recorded for this clonotype. J is TRBJ2-2 and V is TRBV12-3 or TRBV12-4, with TRBD2 identical over 12 bases. This CDR3 spans 18 amino acids. After removal of 3 bases from V and 6 bases from J, the junction contained 11 bases not matched to a gene. The CDR3 region is CASSLALAGGEYPGELFF. The CDR3 DNA reads TGTGCCAGCAGTTTGGCCCTAGCGGGGGGGGAGTATCCCGGGGAGCTGTTTTTT.

This clonotype was picked up many times. The chain employs TRBV18 and TRBJ2-7; D could derive from TRBD1 or TRBD2 (5 bases each). The germline CDR1 and CDR2 sequences are KGHSH and LQKENI. This CDR3 is 14 amino acids long. V was shortened by 4 bases and J by 4 bases, with 14 bases between the two germline ends. The CDR3: CASSLVGVGYEQYF. The CDR3 DNA follows: TGTGCCAGCTCACTAGTGGGGGTCGGTTACGAGCAGTACTTC.

CDR3 nucleotide sequence: TGTGCCAGCAGACGGACTAGCGGTTACTACGAGCAGTACTTC. Its translation is CASRRTSGYYEQYF. This sequence joins TRBV28 and TRBJ2-7; 10 nucleotides align to TRBD2. Germline V gives CDR1 MDHEN, CDR2 SYDVKM. Trimming at V came to 6 bases and at J to 3 bases, leaving 5 bases not matched to a gene. The CDR3 length is 14 residues.